The rows below give T cell receptor beta chains drawn from one sample of a study of graft-versus-host responses after intestinal transplantation. Their recognized antigens are unknown. Assay: immunoSEQ multiplex PCR; the TCRdb copy retains only in-frame clones and omits some. The sample has approximately 100,000 clones; roughly 90% are singletons. The input for sequencing was unstimulated CD4+ T cells sorted from spleen or lymph node cells, taken before intestinal transplant. The receptors were sampled from a human donor who received an intestinal transplant. CDR3s include the opening cysteine and the closing phenylalanine or tryptophan. A D gene is named only where the DNA matches it firmly. The size field is filled for only some rows; it gives once, few, many or a size class.

d_call: TRBD1; j_call: TRBJ1-4; v_call: TRBV10-3; clone_size: NA; cdr3_nt: TGTGCCATCACTCCGGGACAGGGGGCTGAACTGTTTTTT; cdr3_aa: CAITPGQGAELFF
d_call: NA; j_call: TRBJ1-1; v_call: TRBV27; clone_size: once; cdr3_nt: TGTGCCAGCAGTTGGAACACGGCGGCTGAAGCTTTCTTT; cdr3_aa: CASSWNTAAEAFF
d_call: TRBD1; j_call: TRBJ2-7; v_call: TRBV10-3; clone_size: NA; cdr3_nt: TGTGCCATCAGTGAGTCCCGGACAGGGGGTTACGAGCAGTACTTC; cdr3_aa: CAISESRTGGYEQYF
d_call: NA; j_call: TRBJ1-5; v_call: TRBV5-6; clone_size: once; cdr3_nt: TGTGCCAGCAGCCGGGGGGCAGGCAGTCAGCCCCAGCATTTT; cdr3_aa: CASSRGAGSQPQHF
d_call: NA; j_call: TRBJ2-3; v_call: TRBV7-2; clone_size: few; cdr3_nt: TGTGCCAGCAGCCCGGGACATTTGACAGATACGCAGTATTTT; cdr3_aa: CASSPGHLTDTQYF
d_call: NA; j_call: TRBJ2-2; v_call: TRBV6-6; clone_size: few; cdr3_nt: TGTGCCACCAGAGTCGGGACCGGGGAGCTGTTTTTT; cdr3_aa: CATRVGTGELFF
d_call: TRBD2; j_call: TRBJ2-7; v_call: TRBV10-1; clone_size: NA; cdr3_nt: TGCGCCAGCAGTGATAGGCTTAGCGGGGTGCAGTACTTC; cdr3_aa: CASSDRLSGVQYF
d_call: TRBD1; j_call: TRBJ2-7; v_call: TRBV6-6; clone_size: NA; cdr3_nt: TGTGCCAGCAGGTACCTCCAGGGGGCCTACGAGCAGTACTTC; cdr3_aa: CASRYLQGAYEQYF
d_call: NA; j_call: TRBJ1-1; v_call: TRBV6-1; clone_size: NA; cdr3_nt: TGTGCCAGCAGTGCCCGGACAGTATCTAAAAACACTGAAGCTTTCTTT; cdr3_aa: CASSARTVSKNTEAFF
d_call: NA; j_call: TRBJ2-3; v_call: TRBV5-4; clone_size: NA; cdr3_nt: TGTGCCAGCAGCTTGGTAGGGGCTCGCACAGATACGCAGTATTTT; cdr3_aa: CASSLVGARTDTQYF
d_call: NA; j_call: TRBJ2-1; v_call: TRBV5-1; clone_size: NA; cdr3_nt: TGCGCCAGCAGCATAGACAGGACCACCTACAATGAGCAGTTCTTC; cdr3_aa: CASSIDRTTYNEQFF
d_call: NA; j_call: TRBJ1-6; v_call: TRBV4-2; clone_size: NA; cdr3_nt: TGTGCCAGCAGCCAAGACCCAAATTCACCCCTCCACTTT; cdr3_aa: CASSQDPNSPLHF
d_call: NA; j_call: TRBJ1-1; v_call: TRBV6-4; clone_size: NA; cdr3_nt: TGTGCCAGCAGCCCTCGCGGGGGGGCCACTGAAGCTTTCTTT; cdr3_aa: CASSPRGGATEAFF
d_call: NA; j_call: TRBJ1-3; v_call: TRBV14; clone_size: once; cdr3_nt: TGTGCCAGCAGCCGCCTCAGTCCTGGAAACACCATATATTTT; cdr3_aa: CASSRLSPGNTIYF
d_call: NA; j_call: TRBJ1-2; v_call: TRBV6-5; clone_size: NA; cdr3_nt: TGCGCCAGCAGTTACAGCGCCGGGACGGGGGTATATGGCTACACCTTC; cdr3_aa: CASSYSAGTGVYGYTF
d_call: TRBD1; j_call: TRBJ2-7; v_call: TRBV6-5; clone_size: NA; cdr3_nt: TGTGCCAGCAGCCGCCCGGACAGGGCCTACGAGCAGTACTTC; cdr3_aa: CASSRPDRAYEQYF
d_call: NA; j_call: TRBJ1-1; v_call: TRBV5-1; clone_size: NA; cdr3_nt: TGCGCCAGCCGGGGGGGCCGGAACACTGAAGCTTTCTTT; cdr3_aa: CASRGGRNTEAFF
d_call: TRBD2; j_call: TRBJ2-1; v_call: TRBV7-9; clone_size: NA; cdr3_nt: TGTGCCAGCAGCCCCAACTCCGCACTAGCGGGGCAGCAGTTCTTC; cdr3_aa: CASSPNSALAGQQFF
d_call: NA; j_call: TRBJ1-6; v_call: TRBV7-9; clone_size: NA; cdr3_nt: TGTGCCAGCAGCTTAGCCTCCCCCTCCTATAATTCACCCCTCCACTTT; cdr3_aa: CASSLASPSYNSPLHF
d_call: TRBD1; j_call: TRBJ1-2; v_call: TRBV5-5; clone_size: NA; cdr3_nt: TGTGCCAGCAGCACCGGACAGGGGGCGCGCGGCTATGGCTACACCTTC; cdr3_aa: CASSTGQGARGYGYTF
d_call: NA; j_call: TRBJ1-1; v_call: TRBV7-9; clone_size: NA; cdr3_nt: TGTGCCATACAGGTACCAGGGGTTTACACTGAAGCTTTCTTT; cdr3_aa: CAIQVPGVYTEAFF
d_call: TRBD1; j_call: TRBJ1-2; v_call: TRBV5-5; clone_size: NA; cdr3_nt: TGTGCCAGCAGGGGACAGTACTATGGCTACACCTTC; cdr3_aa: CASRGQYYGYTF
d_call: NA; j_call: TRBJ1-1; v_call: TRBV7-8; clone_size: NA; cdr3_nt: TGTGCCAGCAGCCCGTACACCACTGAAGCTTTCTTT; cdr3_aa: CASSPYTTEAFF
d_call: TRBD1; j_call: TRBJ1-5; v_call: TRBV5-1; clone_size: once; cdr3_nt: TGCGCCAGCAGCCCTGGAGGGGGCGGAGGGAATCAGCCCCAGCATTTT; cdr3_aa: CASSPGGGGGNQPQHF
d_call: TRBD1; j_call: TRBJ2-3; v_call: TRBV9; clone_size: NA; cdr3_nt: TGTGCCAGCAGCGTAGAAGGACAGGGGAAATTTGATACGCAGTATTTT; cdr3_aa: CASSVEGQGKFDTQYF
d_call: TRBD1; j_call: TRBJ2-2; v_call: TRBV7-3; clone_size: NA; cdr3_nt: TGTGCCAGCAGCAAAATGTTGGACCCCAGGGGGCGCGGCGGGGAGCTGTTTTTT; cdr3_aa: CASSKMLDPRGRGGELFF
d_call: NA; j_call: TRBJ2-3; v_call: TRBV9; clone_size: once; cdr3_nt: TGTGCCAGCAGCGTAGGAGGCAGAATTAGCACAGATACGCAGTATTTT; cdr3_aa: CASSVGGRISTDTQYF
d_call: TRBD2; j_call: TRBJ2-7; v_call: TRBV6-1; clone_size: NA; cdr3_nt: TGTGCCAGCAGTGAAGTCCGGACTAGGAGCTCCTACGAGCAGTACTTC; cdr3_aa: CASSEVRTRSSYEQYF
d_call: NA; j_call: TRBJ1-1; v_call: TRBV19; clone_size: once; cdr3_nt: TGTGCCAGTACCTCGTCAGGAGGGGCTTTCTTT; cdr3_aa: CASTSSGGAFF
d_call: NA; j_call: TRBJ2-7; v_call: TRBV18; clone_size: NA; cdr3_nt: TGTGCCAGCTCACCACCCACAGGGGGGGCCTACGAGCAGTACTTC; cdr3_aa: CASSPPTGGAYEQYF
d_call: TRBD1; j_call: TRBJ2-7; v_call: TRBV27; clone_size: NA; cdr3_nt: TGTGCCAGCAGTTCCGTGGACAGGCTTAGGTACGAGCAGTACTTC; cdr3_aa: CASSSVDRLRYEQYF
d_call: NA; j_call: TRBJ2-7; v_call: TRBV6-6; clone_size: NA; cdr3_nt: TGTGCCAGCAGTCATACAGAGTCCTACGAGCAGTACTTC; cdr3_aa: CASSHTESYEQYF
d_call: NA; j_call: TRBJ2-1; v_call: TRBV7-3; clone_size: NA; cdr3_nt: TGTGCCAGCAGCCCAAAAGGGGAACCCTACAATGAGCAGTTCTTC; cdr3_aa: CASSPKGEPYNEQFF
d_call: TRBD2; j_call: TRBJ2-1; v_call: TRBV5-1; clone_size: NA; cdr3_nt: TGCGCCAGCAGCTTGTGGGGGACTAGCCCGAATGAGCAGTTCTTC; cdr3_aa: CASSLWGTSPNEQFF
d_call: NA; j_call: TRBJ2-7; v_call: TRBV15; clone_size: few; cdr3_nt: TGTGCCACTCATCCGGGACACGGAGCCTACGAGCAGTACTTC; cdr3_aa: CATHPGHGAYEQYF
d_call: TRBD1; j_call: TRBJ2-7; v_call: TRBV11-2; clone_size: NA; cdr3_nt: TGTGCCAGCAGCTCTAATCGGGACAGGTCCTACGAGCAGTACTTC; cdr3_aa: CASSSNRDRSYEQYF
d_call: NA; j_call: TRBJ1-5; v_call: TRBV19; clone_size: NA; cdr3_nt: TGTGCCAGTACCTCACGGGGTAATCAGCCCCAGCATTTT; cdr3_aa: CASTSRGNQPQHF
d_call: NA; j_call: TRBJ2-5; v_call: TRBV5-1; clone_size: NA; cdr3_nt: TGCGCCAGCAGCTCCACTAGTGGCGAGACCCAGTACTTC; cdr3_aa: CASSSTSGETQYF
d_call: TRBD1; j_call: TRBJ1-4; v_call: TRBV29-1; clone_size: NA; cdr3_nt: TGCAGCGTTGGGGCCACCGGGACAGATGAAAAACTGTTTTTT; cdr3_aa: CSVGATGTDEKLFF
d_call: NA; j_call: TRBJ1-1; v_call: TRBV6-1; clone_size: NA; cdr3_nt: TGTGCCAGCAGTGTACAGGGGAACACTGAAGCTTTCTTT; cdr3_aa: CASSVQGNTEAFF
d_call: NA; j_call: TRBJ1-2; v_call: TRBV11-2; clone_size: NA; cdr3_nt: TGTGCCAGCAGCTTAACCGGGGGGGGGAGCGGCTACACCTTC; cdr3_aa: CASSLTGGGSGYTF
d_call: NA; j_call: TRBJ1-2; v_call: TRBV7-9; clone_size: NA; cdr3_nt: TGTGCCAGCAACTTCGGGACTGTGTATGGCTACACCTTC; cdr3_aa: CASNFGTVYGYTF
d_call: TRBD1; j_call: TRBJ1-5; v_call: TRBV19; clone_size: NA; cdr3_nt: TGTGCCAGTAGTATGGGACAGGCAGCGAGCAATCAGCCCCAGCATTTT; cdr3_aa: CASSMGQAASNQPQHF
d_call: NA; j_call: TRBJ2-6; v_call: TRBV7-3; clone_size: NA; cdr3_nt: TGTGCCAGCAGCTTATTCCTCTCTGGGGCCAACGTCCTGACTTTC; cdr3_aa: CASSLFLSGANVLTF
d_call: NA; j_call: TRBJ2-3; v_call: TRBV5-1; clone_size: NA; cdr3_nt: TGCGCCAGCAGCTTGGGGGCAACTAGCACAGATACGCAGTATTTT; cdr3_aa: CASSLGATSTDTQYF
d_call: TRBD1; j_call: TRBJ1-1; v_call: TRBV7-9; clone_size: NA; cdr3_nt: TGTGCCAGCAGCTATACTCAGGGGGCCACTGAAGCTTTCTTT; cdr3_aa: CASSYTQGATEAFF
d_call: NA; j_call: TRBJ1-1; v_call: TRBV7-6; clone_size: NA; cdr3_nt: TGTGCCAGCAGCCCCAGGGCCCTGAACACTGAAGCTTTCTTT; cdr3_aa: CASSPRALNTEAFF
d_call: TRBD2; j_call: TRBJ2-3; v_call: TRBV10-2; clone_size: NA; cdr3_nt: TGCGCCAGCAGACCCGGGGCGGGGGGGCTGGTAGGCACAGATACGCAGTATTTT; cdr3_aa: CASRPGAGGLVGTDTQYF
d_call: TRBD1; j_call: TRBJ2-7; v_call: TRBV5-6; clone_size: NA; cdr3_nt: TGTGCCAGCAGCTTGGTGGGACAGGGCTCCTACGAGCAGTACTTC; cdr3_aa: CASSLVGQGSYEQYF
d_call: TRBD1; j_call: TRBJ1-2; v_call: TRBV6-5; clone_size: NA; cdr3_nt: TGTGCCAGCAGCCGACAGGGCTATGGCTACACCTTC; cdr3_aa: CASSRQGYGYTF
d_call: NA; j_call: TRBJ2-7; v_call: TRBV27; clone_size: NA; cdr3_nt: TGTGCCAGCAGTTCCCAGTACGAGCAGTACTTC; cdr3_aa: CASSSQYEQYF
d_call: NA; j_call: TRBJ2-1; v_call: TRBV9; clone_size: NA; cdr3_nt: TGTGCCAGCAGCGACCGACAGAGCACGAATGAGCAGTTCTTC; cdr3_aa: CASSDRQSTNEQFF
d_call: NA; j_call: TRBJ2-7; v_call: TRBV19; clone_size: once; cdr3_nt: TGTGCCAGTAGTAAGACAGCCTCCTACGAGCAGTACTTC; cdr3_aa: CASSKTASYEQYF
d_call: TRBD1; j_call: TRBJ2-3; v_call: TRBV12-5; clone_size: NA; cdr3_nt: TGTGCTAGTGGTTTAAGGAGACAGGGGGGCACAGATACGCAGTATTTT; cdr3_aa: CASGLRRQGGTDTQYF
d_call: TRBD2; j_call: TRBJ2-1; v_call: TRBV7-2; clone_size: NA; cdr3_nt: TGTGCCAGCAGCTTAACGGCGGGACTAGACTACAATGAGCAGTTCTTC; cdr3_aa: CASSLTAGLDYNEQFF